The clone carrying this TCR beta chain was detected a few times. In the PCR, 60 Vbeta and 13 Jbeta primers were used. The data were produced by immunoSEQ multiplex PCR, yet TCRdb's version contains in-frame clones alone and is incomplete. Of 85,000 to 100,000 clones listed, nearly 80% are singletons. These data come from a study of cytomegalovirus exposure and HLA in healthy donors. The sequenced material came from PBMCs. This clonotype originated in a woman in her 40s in good health and CMV-seropositive.

CDR3 DNA: TGTGCCAGCAGTGAAGGGGTATTCAACAGGAACACTGAAGCTTTCTTT. Amino acid sequence: CASSEGVFNRNTEAFF. The rearrangement joins TRBV6-1 to TRBJ1-1; D unclear. In germline, CDR1 is MNHNS, CDR2 SASEGT. The CDR3 is 16 residues long. The V end lost 1 base, the J end lost 1 base, and 13 bases lay between the germline ends.